Following are 30 T cell receptor beta chains from one sample sequenced in a study of T cells in Graves' hyperthyroidism and ophthalmopathy. RNA transcripts were the template for amplifying TCR beta CDR3 regions. First-round RT-PCR of the TCR CDR3 relied on the HTBI primer set. TCRdb re-analysed the multiplex PCR reads in MiXCR, keeping a single row per CDR3 protein. The profile shows around 490,000 distinct CDR3 sequences, approximately 20% of them singletons. The sequencing sample was made of blood. Source of these receptors: a man in his forties with Graves' ophthalmopathy.

This clonotype appeared a few times. The chain uses TRBV5-6 and TRBJ1-2; D call uncertain. Per germline, CDR1 SGHDT and CDR2 YYEEEE. Trimming stripped 1 base from V and 3 bases from J, with 10 bases between. There are 14 residues in the CDR3. The CDR3 sequence: CASSLLRGDYGYTF. In DNA, the CDR3 is TGTGCCAGCAGCTTGCTTCGGGGAGACTATGGCTACACCTTC.

This sequence joins TRBV7-2 and TRBJ2-1; TRBD2 matches 9 bases. Looked up from germline, CDR1 is SGHTA and CDR2 is FQGNSA. The V segment lost 5 bases and the J segment 5 bases; nucleotides outside the gene matches: 7. This CDR3 contains 15 residues. CDR3 nucleotide sequence: TGTGCCAGCAGCCTTCTAGCGGGACATGACAATGAGCAGTTCTTC. It translates to CASSLLAGHDNEQFF.

This clonotype has ten or more counts. The chain carries TRBV7-2 and TRBJ2-3, with D perhaps TRBD1 (5 bases). CDR3 size: 13 residues. CDR1 and CDR2 from the germline V gene are SGHTA and FQGNSA. Deletions cut 1 base from V and 6 bases from J, with 8 bases between. CDR3 nucleotide sequence: TGTGCCAGCAGCTTAGTAGGGGATGATACGCAGTATTTT. It translates to CASSLVGDDTQYF.

V gene TRBV2 combines with J gene TRBJ2-2; the match to TRBD2 covers 7 bases. J gave up 4 bases and V 6 bases, and 8 bases lay outside the gene matches. The CDR3 is 15 amino acids. The V gene's germline CDR1 is SNHLY and CDR2 FYNNEI. The CDR3 loop reads CASSALAVATGELFF. Written as DNA, the CDR3 is TGTGCCAGCAGCGCTCTAGCGGTTGCCACCGGGGAGCTGTTTTTT.

The chain employs TRBV7-2 and TRBJ1-3, with 7 bases fitting TRBD1. The CDR3 is 16 residues long. The J segment lost 1 base and the V segment lost 7 bases, leaving 10 bases of the junction unmatched. CDR1 is SGHTA and CDR2 is FQGNSA in the germline V gene. CDR3 protein: CASKNPGTVSGNTIYF. Here the CDR3 DNA reads TGTGCCAGCAAAAACCCCGGGACAGTTTCTGGAAACACCATATATTTT. The variable domain in full, completed from reference TRBV7-2 and TRBJ1-3, reads GAGVSQSPSNKVTEKGKDVELRCDPISGHTALYWYRQSLGQGLEFLIYFQGNSAPDKSGLPSDRFSAERTGGSVSTLTIQRTQQEDSAVYLCASKNPGTVSGNTIYFGEGSWLTVV.

The sample holds many counts of this clonotype. The chain employs TRBV18 and TRBJ1-5, with unresolved D. Germline CDR1 KGHSH, CDR2 LQKENI. The CDR3 covers 14 residues. The V end was cut by 2 bases, the J end by 0 bases, with 5 bases between. CDR3 protein: CASSPGNSNQPQHF. In DNA, the CDR3 is TGTGCCAGCTCACCAGGCAATAGCAATCAGCCCCAGCATTTT.

The sample holds a few counts of this clonotype. The J gene is TRBJ1-1, the V gene TRBV4-1; D is perhaps TRBD1 (6 bases). The V gene's germline CDR1 is MGHRA and CDR2 YSYEKL. V lost 0 bases, J lost 13 bases, and 24 bases lay in between. The CDR3 is made up of 16 amino acids. The CDR3 spells CASSQDLGGRILKGFF. CDR3 bases: TGCGCCAGCAGCCAAGATCTGGGGGGCCGTATCCTGAAAGGTTTCTTT.

This clonotype appeared many times. This chain links TRBV12-3 or TRBV12-4 with TRBJ2-3; D is ambiguous. The CDR3 covers 14 residues. Trimming took 3 bases from V and 5 from J, leaving 12 bases between them. CDR3 protein: CASSFSSARDTQYF. As DNA, the CDR3 is TGTGCCAGCAGTTTTTCCAGCGCCCGAGATACGCAGTATTTT.

This clonotype occurred many times. DNA for the CDR3: TGTGCCTGGAATGCGGGACAGGGGGTCAATGAGCAGTTCTTC. This gives the protein CAWNAGQGVNEQFF. The V and J genes are TRBV30 and TRBJ2-1; 11 bases map to TRBD1. In germline, CDR1 is GTSNPN, CDR2 SVGIG (reference sequence). Trimming cost V 4 bases and J 6 bases; bases outside gene matches: 5. The CDR3 has 14 amino acids.

This clonotype was seen repeatedly, ten times or more. This chain joins TRBV12-3 or TRBV12-4 and TRBJ1-1; no clear D gene. CDR3 length: 13 amino acids. Trimming stripped 3 bases from V and 5 bases from J, with 10 bases between. The CDR3 here is CASSFSWGTEAFF. The CDR3, as DNA: TGTGCCAGCAGTTTTTCTTGGGGTACTGAAGCTTTCTTT.

V and J are TRBV20-1 and TRBJ2-5, with 7 bases fitting TRBD2. The CDR3 extends over 14 amino acids. V dropped 4 bases and J dropped 2; count of bases not matched to a gene: 7. Germline CDR1 and CDR2: DFQATT and SNEGSKA (reference sequence). For the CDR3, the DNA is TGCAGTGCTACCCCGCTAGCGGTTCAAGAGACCCAGTACTTC. Translating it yields CSATPLAVQETQYF.

Note on this clonotype: The junction shows a germline mismatch at one end, possibly a read error. The rearrangement links TRBV6-2 or TRBV6-3 to TRBJ1-4; D is undetermined. The CDR3 contains 13 residues. Germline lookup yields CDR1 MNHEY and CDR2 SVGEGT. The DNA of the CDR3 is TGTGCCAGCAGACCTGGGAGTGATGAAGAACTGTTTTTT. Translation: CASRPGSDEELFF.

Ten or more counts support this clonotype. The chain is built from TRBV6-2 or TRBV6-3 and TRBJ2-1, with TRBD1 identical over 10 bases. The CDR3 extends over 14 amino acids. CDR1 is MNHEY and CDR2 is SVGEGT in the germline V gene. Unmatched junction bases numbered 6, after V lost 6 bases and J lost 7 bases. This CDR3 is CASRQGTGENEQFF. The DNA of the CDR3 is TGTGCCAGCAGGCAGGGGACAGGGGAGAATGAGCAGTTCTTC.

This clonotype was recorded only once. This chain uses TRBV5-1 with TRBJ2-7; 8 nucleotides agree with TRBD1. V dropped 4 bases and J dropped 5; count of bases not matched to a gene: 5. This CDR3 has 13 amino acids. CDR1 is SGHRS and CDR2 is YFSETQ in the germline V gene. CDR3 sequence (DNA): TGCGCCAGCAGCGTTGACAGGGGCCACGAGCAGTACTTC. Translated, it gives CASSVDRGHEQYF.

This clonotype was picked up a small number of times. The gene calls are TRBV7-3 and TRBJ2-1; 10 bases align to TRBD2. V lost 2 bases, J lost 8 bases, and 6 bases stayed unmatched. Germline assignment: CDR1 SGHTA and CDR2 FQGTGA. The CDR3 sequence is 15 residues long. The CDR3 is CASSLGLAGADEQFF. In nucleotides, the CDR3 is TGTGCCAGCAGCTTAGGCCTAGCGGGAGCCGATGAGCAGTTCTTC.

Only a few counts were recorded for this clonotype. This chain joins TRBV6-2 or TRBV6-3 and TRBJ1-1; 7 bases are shared with TRBD1. CDR1 and CDR2 from the germline V gene are MNHEY and SVGEGT. Trimming took 7 bases from V and 5 from J; bases not matched to a gene: 10. CDR3 length: 14 amino acids. The CDR3 coding sequence is TGTGCCAGCAATCTCAGGGGGAGGAATACTGAAGCTTTCTTT. Translated, it gives CASNLRGRNTEAFF.

This clonotype occurred a few times. CDR3 amino acids: CASSFGTAGSYEQYF. The CDR3 DNA reads as TGTGCCAGCAGTTTCGGGACAGCGGGCTCCTACGAGCAGTACTTC. The chain employs TRBV6-1 and TRBJ2-7; perhaps TRBD1 as D (7 bases). The CDR3 sequence is 15 residues long. The germline V and J ends were trimmed by 5 bases and 0 bases, with 14 bases remaining between them. CDR1 and CDR2 from the germline V gene are MNHNS and SASEGT.

This clonotype came up many times. V and J are TRBV3-1 and TRBJ2-7; 7 nucleotides agree with TRBD1. The CDR3 has 17 residues. V was pared by 4 bases and J by 5 bases, with 17 bases of the junction left unmatched. Germline assignment: CDR1 LGHDT and CDR2 YNNKEL (reference sequence). CDR3 protein: CASSPTPTGAQANEQYF. The DNA of the CDR3 is TGTGCCAGCAGCCCAACCCCTACAGGGGCCCAGGCCAACGAGCAGTACTTC.

This clonotype came up a few times. CDR3 protein: CSARGAYLQYSNQPQHF. CDR3 DNA: TGCAGTGCTAGAGGGGCCTACCTCCAATATAGCAATCAGCCCCAGCATTTT. V is TRBV20-1 and J is TRBJ1-5, with no clear D. Germline values: CDR1 DFQATT, CDR2 SNEGSKA (reference sequence). Trimming stripped 1 base from V and 0 bases from J, with 16 bases between. The CDR3 has 17 amino acids.

This chain joins TRBV7-3 and TRBJ2-1, with TRBD2 matching 7 bases. The V and J ends lost 0 bases and 4 bases, in that order; junction bases with no gene match: 9. CDR1 is SGHTA and CDR2 is FQGTGA in the germline V gene. The CDR3 covers 17 residues. The CDR3 region is CASSLTEASGRYNEQFF. CDR3 nucleotides: TGTGCCAGCAGCTTAACGGAGGCTAGCGGAAGGTACAATGAGCAGTTCTTC. The full variable domain, in which reference TRBV7-3 and TRBJ2-1 provide the parts outside the CDR3, is GAGVSQTPSNKVTEKGKYVELRCDPISGHTALYWYRQSLGQGPEFLIYFQGTGAADDSGLPNDRFFAVRPEGSVSTLKIQRTERGDSAVYLCASSLTEASGRYNEQFFGPGTRLTVL.

V is TRBV6-1 and J is TRBJ2-2, with D possibly matching TRBD2 (5 bases). This CDR3 has 14 amino acids. V was shortened by 2 bases and J by 1 base, with 5 bases between the two germline ends. Germline CDR1 reads MNHNS; CDR2 reads SASEGT. The CDR3 nucleotides read TGTGCCAGCAGTGAACGGGAGAACACCGGGGAGCTGTTTTTT. Its protein product is CASSERENTGELFF.

The chain couples TRBV19 to TRBJ2-3, with TRBD1 matching over 9 bases. Trimming at V came to 9 bases and at J to 2 bases, leaving 3 bases not matched to a gene. This CDR3 is built from 13 residues. CDR1 and CDR2 from the germline V gene are LNHDA and SQIVND (reference sequence). CDR3 sequence (DNA): TGTGCCAGCGGGACAGGGACCACAGATACGCAGTATTTT. Residues: CASGTGTTDTQYF.

The chain couples TRBV7-9 to TRBJ2-1; D not certain. Germline V gives CDR1 SEHNR, CDR2 FQNEAQ (reference sequence). The CDR3 contains 13 residues. With 5 bases removed from V and 5 bases from J, the gap between germline ends came to 10 bases. Here the CDR3 DNA reads TGTGCCAGCAGCCCTGTCGGAAACAATGAGCAGTTCTTC. Translation gives CASSPVGNNEQFF.

The rearrangement joins TRBV5-1 to TRBJ2-1; D remains ambiguous. The CDR3 has 13 residues. V lost 0 bases and J 10 bases, leaving 11 bases between the germline ends. Germline V gene data show CDR1 as SGHRS and CDR2 as YFSETQ. CDR3: CASSLDGFREQFF. DNA of the CDR3: TGCGCCAGCAGCTTGGATGGTTTCAGGGAGCAGTTCTTC.

This clonotype came up many times. The genes are TRBV6-2 or TRBV6-3 and TRBJ1-1; D remains ambiguous. The CDR3 is 14 residues long. Germline V lookup: CDR1 MNHEY, CDR2 SVGEGT. The V end was cut by 2 bases, the J end by 0 bases, with 7 bases between. As DNA, the CDR3 is TGTGCCAGCAGTTACGCCAGCATGAACACTGAAGCTTTCTTT. The encoded protein is CASSYASMNTEAFF.

The J gene is TRBJ2-1, the V gene TRBV5-1, with TRBD1 identical over 9 bases. After removal of 2 bases from V and 1 base from J, the junction contained 13 bases not matched to a gene. In germline, CDR1 is SGHRS, CDR2 YFSETQ. The CDR3 contains 19 residues. The CDR3 loop is CASSLITGGKGWSYNEQFF. CDR3 nucleotides: TGCGCCAGCAGCTTAATAACAGGGGGCAAGGGCTGGTCCTACAATGAGCAGTTCTTC.

This clonotype was found many times. CDR3 in amino acids: CASSFRQGGTQYF. CDR3 nucleotide sequence: TGTGCCAGCAGTTTCCGACAGGGTGGGACCCAGTACTTC. This chain uses TRBV28 with TRBJ2-5; 7 nucleotides agree with TRBD1. Germline CDR1 is MDHEN and CDR2 is SYDVKM. With 3 bases clipped from V and 7 bases from J, the junction kept 5 bases outside the gene matches. This CDR3 has 13 residues.

This clonotype was found once. Given a much more abundant clone one base away, this may be a read error. The chain joins TRBV20-1 to TRBJ2-5, with D possibly matching TRBD2 (5 bases). Trimming pared 5 bases from V and 7 bases from J, leaving 23 bases between. The CDR3 is 15 residues long. Looked up from germline, CDR1 is DFQATT and CDR2 is SNEGSKA (reference sequence). CDR3 in DNA: TGCAGTGCTCTTCCGGGGTGCACCTCCGTGGGGACCCAGTACTTC. Translating it yields CSALPGCTSVGTQYF.

Many counts were recorded for this clonotype. The chain combines TRBV7-6 with TRBJ1-2, with D perhaps TRBD1 (6 bases). The CDR3 is 13 residues long. V was shortened by 5 bases and J by 4 bases, with 11 bases between the two germline ends. Per the germline V gene, CDR1 is SGHVS and CDR2 is FNYEAQ. CDR3 DNA sequence: TGTGCCAGCAGCGTAGGACAGAGCTATGGCTACACCTTC. Protein: CASSVGQSYGYTF.

This chain connects TRBV19 to TRBJ2-5; D assignment may be TRBD1 or TRBD2 (5 bases each). This CDR3 region has 13 residues. Trimming removed 10 bases at V and 3 bases at J, with 15 bases between. Germline CDR1 LNHDA, CDR2 SQIVND (reference sequence). The CDR3 DNA reads as TGTGCCAATAACGGGGCCGACGAAGAGACCCAGTACTTC. Its protein product is CANNGADEETQYF.